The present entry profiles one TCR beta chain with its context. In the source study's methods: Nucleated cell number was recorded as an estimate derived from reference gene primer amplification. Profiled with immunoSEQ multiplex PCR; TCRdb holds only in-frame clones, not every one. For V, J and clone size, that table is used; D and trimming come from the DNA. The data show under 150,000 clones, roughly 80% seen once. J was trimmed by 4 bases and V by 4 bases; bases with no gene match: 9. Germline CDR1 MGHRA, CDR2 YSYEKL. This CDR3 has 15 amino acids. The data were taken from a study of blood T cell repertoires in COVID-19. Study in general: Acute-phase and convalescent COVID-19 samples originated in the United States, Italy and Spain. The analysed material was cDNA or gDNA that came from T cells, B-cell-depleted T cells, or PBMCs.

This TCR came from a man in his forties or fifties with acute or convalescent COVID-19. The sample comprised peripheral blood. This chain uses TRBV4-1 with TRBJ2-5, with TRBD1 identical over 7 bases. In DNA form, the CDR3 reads TGCGCCAGCAGCCTGGGCCAGGGACAGTCAGAGACCCAGTACTTC. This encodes CASSLGQGQSETQYF.